Below, 18 T cell receptor beta chains from the same sample are listed, as sequenced in a study of OX40 agonist ivuxolimab in advanced cancers. The protocol was immunoSEQ multiplex PCR, while the TCRdb copy is restricted to in-frame clones and leaves out a portion. The sample shows 45,000 to 65,000 clones, more than 70% of them seen only once. The sample here was CD4+ or CD8+ T cells sorted from blood, taken in a trial of the OX40 agonist ivuxolimab. The receptor set was obtained from an adult with an advanced solid tumor such as melanoma, head and neck, liver or kidney cancer.

J is TRBJ2-3 and V is TRBV7-2, with 8 bases aligning to TRBD2. Germline V CDR1 and CDR2: SGHTA, FQGNSA. Trimming removed 1 base from V and 11 bases from J; junction bases left unmatched: 14. This CDR3 is 16 amino acids long. The CDR3 here is CASSLVASGLSIGQYF. The CDR3 DNA sequence: TGTGCCAGCAGCTTAGTGGCTAGCGGGCTAAGTATCGGGCAGTATTTT.

This clone has a handful of counts. The sample carries other DNA sequences with the same CDR3. DNA for the CDR3: TGTGCCAGCAGCTTGGAATTAACAGCTAACTATGGCTACACCTTC. Translated: CASSLELTANYGYTF. V and J are TRBV5-8 and TRBJ1-2; unclear D gene. CDR3 length: 15 residues. In germline, CDR1 is SGHTS, CDR2 YDEGEE. Trimming removed 0 bases from V and 0 bases from J, with 9 bases in between.

The chain couples TRBV28 to TRBJ2-7; D unclear. Germline V lookup: CDR1 MDHEN, CDR2 SYDVKM. The CDR3 spans 12 residues. The V and J ends lost 7 bases and 2 bases respectively, with 9 bases between them. The CDR3 DNA follows: TGTGCCAGCACGGCCGCGGCCTACGAGCAGTACTTC. Its protein is CASTAAAYEQYF.

The chain combines TRBV9 with TRBJ2-4, with D perhaps TRBD1 (5 bases). Germline CDR1 is SGDLS and CDR2 is YYNGEE. With 2 bases removed from V and 0 bases from J, the gap between germline ends came to 12 bases. CDR3 length equals 16 residues. This chain's CDR3 is CASSVAPTGAKNIQYF. The CDR3, as DNA: TGTGCCAGCAGCGTGGCCCCAACAGGAGCCAAAAACATTCAGTACTTC.

This chain joins TRBV18 and TRBJ2-7; TRBD1 aligns across 9 bases. The last part of the DNA fits TRBJ2-5 better; the J call may be wrong. This CDR3 region has 15 residues. Per germline, CDR1 KGHSH and CDR2 LQKENI. Here the CDR3 reads CASSPPGTGKETQYF. The CDR3 coding sequence is TGTGCCAGCTCACCACCCGGGACAGGGAAAGAGACCCAGTACTTC.

V usage is TRBV7-8 and J usage is TRBJ1-5; D may be TRBD1 (6 bases). This CDR3 has 16 amino acids. CDR1 is SGHVS and CDR2 is FQNEAQ in the germline V gene. V was trimmed by 2 bases and J by 5 bases, leaving 16 bases between them. CDR3 nucleotides: TGTGCCAGCAGCTTATGGTCAGGGGTCTCGGATCAGCCCCAGCATTTT. Its protein is CASSLWSGVSDQPQHF. The full variable domain, with the rest looked up from reference TRBV7-8 and TRBJ1-5, is GAGVSQSPRYKVAKRGQDVALRCDPISGHVSLFWYQQALGQGPEFLTYFQNEAQLDKSGLPSDRFFAERPEGSVSTLKIQRTQQEDSAVYLCASSLWSGVSDQPQHFGDGTRLSIL.

V is TRBV7-9 and J is TRBJ2-2; the match to TRBD2 covers 10 bases. This CDR3 region has 15 residues. Germline CDR1 reads SEHNR; CDR2 reads FQNEAQ (reference sequence). The J segment lost 0 bases and the V segment lost 6 bases, leaving 1 base of the junction unmatched. The CDR3 nucleotides read TGTGCCAGCAGGGGGACTAGCGCGAACACCGGGGAGCTGTTTTTT. It yields the protein CASRGTSANTGELFF. The complete variable domain, with remaining parts taken from reference TRBV7-9 and TRBJ2-2, reads DTGVSQNPRHKITKRGQNVTFRCDPISEHNRLYWYRQTLGQGPEFLTYFQNEAQLEKSRLLSDRFSAERPKGSFSTLEIQRTEQGDSAMYLCASRGTSANTGELFFGEGSRLTVL.

This sequence joins TRBV5-1 and TRBJ1-2; unclear D gene. CDR1 SGHRS and CDR2 YFSETQ come from the germline V gene. The CDR3 extends over 14 amino acids. The V end was cut by 0 bases, the J end by 7 bases, with 13 bases between. The CDR3 loop is CASSLDDGVIGYTF. DNA for the CDR3: TGCGCCAGCAGCTTGGATGACGGCGTGATTGGCTACACCTTC.

The J gene is TRBJ1-5, the V gene TRBV5-5; D gene unclear. Between the trimmed V and J ends, which lost 3 bases and 0 bases, there was a span of 10 bases. The CDR3 totals 15 residues. Germline V gene lookup returns CDR1 SGHKS and CDR2 YYEKEE (reference sequence). CDR3 in DNA: TGTGCCAGCAGCTCGACTCCAGATAGCAATCAGCCCCAGCATTTT. This sequence encodes CASSSTPDSNQPQHF. The full variable domain, its missing parts supplied by reference TRBV5-5 and TRBJ1-5, is DAGVTQSPTHLIKTRGQQVTLRCSPISGHKSVSWYQQVLGQGPQFIFQYYEKEERGRGNFPDRFSARQFPNYSSELNVNALLLGDSALYLCASSSTPDSNQPQHFGDGTRLSIL.

The chain has TRBV6-5 and TRBJ1-2, with TRBD1 as a possible D gene (6 bases). The germline V and J ends were trimmed by 6 bases and 3 bases, with 14 bases remaining between them. The germline gives CDR1 MNHEY, CDR2 SVGAGI. This CDR3 is built from 14 residues. CDR3 sequence reads: CASRLYTGHYGYTF. The DNA of the CDR3 is TGTGCCAGCAGGCTATACACAGGGCACTATGGCTACACCTTC.

This clone was counted once. The rearrangement links TRBV2 to TRBJ2-7; 8 bases are a match to TRBD2. The CDR3 length is 15 residues. Germline V CDR1 and CDR2: SNHLY, FYNNEI. The V and J ends lost 7 bases and 0 bases, in that order; junction bases with no gene match: 8. The CDR3 DNA follows: TGTGCCAGCACTGGGACTAGAAGGAGCTCCTACGAGCAGTACTTC. Amino acids: CASTGTRRSSYEQYF.

The chain links TRBV6-1 to TRBJ1-5; 10 nucleotides align to TRBD1. The CDR3 loop spans 15 amino acids. Germline loops: CDR1 MNHNS, CDR2 SASEGT. V gave up 4 bases and J gave up 6 bases; unmatched junction bases: 6. CDR3 nucleotide sequence: TGTGCCAGCAGTGCCGGGACAGGGGATGCTCAGCCCCAGCATTTT. It codes for CASSAGTGDAQPQHF.

The chain recombines TRBV28 with TRBJ1-1; D not resolved. CDR3 length equals 13 residues. Germline assignment: CDR1 MDHEN and CDR2 SYDVKM. V lost 8 bases and J 7 bases, leaving 17 bases between the germline ends. The CDR3 is CASVPPGWHEAFF. CDR3 nucleotide sequence: TGTGCCAGCGTACCCCCGGGGTGGCATGAAGCTTTCTTT. Full variable domain (outside the CDR3, taken from reference TRBV28 and TRBJ1-1): DVKVTQSSRYLVKRTGEKVFLECVQDMDHENMFWYRQDPGLGLRLIYFSYDVKMKEKGDIPEGYSVSREKKERFSLILESASTNQTSMYLCASVPPGWHEAFFGQGTRLTVV.

The V call is TRBV21-1, the J call TRBJ1-6. TRBV21-1 constitutes a pseudogene. This CDR3 has 18 residues. The CDR3 is CASSLGETGPLYNSPLHF. Written as DNA, the CDR3 is TGTGCCAGCAGCTTGGGGGAAACAGGTCCCCTTTATAATTCACCCCTCCACTTT.

The gene calls are TRBV10-2 and TRBJ2-5, with TRBD1 matching 10 bases. The V and J ends lost 4 bases and 1 base, in that order; junction bases with no gene match: 3. CDR3 length equals 15 residues. Germline CDR1 WSHSY, CDR2 SAAADI. CDR3 DNA: TGCGCCAGCAGTGCCGGGACAGGGGCCCAAGAGACCCAGTACTTC. Translating it yields CASSAGTGAQETQYF.

This clone has only one observation. The V call is TRBV7-8, the J call TRBJ1-2, with TRBD1 identical over 11 bases. Trimming cost V 3 bases and J 2 bases; bases outside gene matches: 2. The germline CDR1 and CDR2 sequences are SGHVS and FQNEAQ. The CDR3 has 15 amino acids. This CDR3 reads CASSFRTGGNYGYTF. The CDR3 DNA is TGTGCCAGCAGCTTCCGGACAGGGGGCAACTATGGCTACACCTTC.

V usage is TRBV5-1 and J usage is TRBJ2-1, with 9 bases aligning to TRBD2. Germline CDR1 reads SGHRS; CDR2 reads YFSETQ. The CDR3 extends over 16 amino acids. Trimming cost V 0 bases and J 7 bases; bases outside gene matches: 8. CDR3 DNA: TGCGCCAGCAGCTTGGCCGGGGCGGGAGGGCCTAATGAGCAGTTCTTC. It is translated as CASSLAGAGGPNEQFF.

This clone appeared a few times. V gene TRBV28 combines with J gene TRBJ1-4, with TRBD1 matching 7 bases. The CDR3 length is 15 residues. J lost 7 bases, V lost 5 bases, and 10 bases had no gene match. Per the germline V gene, CDR1 is MDHEN and CDR2 is SYDVKM. CDR3 DNA sequence: TGTGCCAGCAGTCAACGCCGGGACAGTGGTGAAAAACTGTTTTTT. Translation gives CASSQRRDSGEKLFF.